One and the same sample provided the 21 T cell receptor beta chains below, sequenced in a study of blood T cells in healthy people across ages. A J-beta primer mix and a sample-barcoded 5' primer were used in a second PCR of roughly 6 to 11 cycles. TCRdb re-derived calls from the 5' RACE reads in MiXCR, one entry per CDR3 protein. The data hold under 1,100,000 distinct CDR3 sequences, with about 23% observed a single time. These same records also appear under a second study, on T cells of mothers and their children.

The sample was blood. The origin of the receptors is a girl aged 2 to 9 in good health.

The rearrangement uses TRBV12-3 or TRBV12-4 and TRBJ1-5; D not resolved. V was pared by 6 bases and J by 10 bases, with 16 bases between. The length of the CDR3 is 13 residues. The CDR3 is CASSLNFPHPQHF. As DNA, the CDR3 is TGTGCCAGCAGCCTTAATTTTCCGCACCCCCAGCATTTT.

This clonotype came up a few times. V usage is TRBV7-2 and J usage is TRBJ2-7, with D possibly called TRBD1 or TRBD2 (5 bases each). Trimming stripped 4 bases from V and 4 bases from J, with 14 bases between. Germline V CDR1 and CDR2: SGHTA, FQGNSA. The CDR3 has 14 residues. The CDR3: CASSWARGDYEQYF. CDR3 DNA: TGTGCCAGCAGCTGGGCCCGGGGCGATTACGAGCAGTACTTC.

This rearrangement joins TRBV20-1 to TRBJ2-5; 14 bases are a match to TRBD2. The J call is in doubt because the DNA end fits TRBJ2-7 better. The CDR3 consists of 13 residues. Germline lookup yields CDR1 DFQATT and CDR2 SNEGSKA (reference sequence). The CDR3 is CSAGLAGVYEQYF. CDR3 sequence (DNA): TGCAGTGCGGGACTAGCGGGAGTTTACGAGCAGTACTTC.

The chain joins TRBV7-9 to TRBJ1-4; 10 bases are shared with TRBD1. Germline lookup yields CDR1 SEHNR and CDR2 FQNEAQ (reference sequence). The CDR3 runs 17 residues. The ends lost 5 bases at V and 7 bases at J; junction bases unmatched: 13. CDR3 in DNA: TGTGCCAGCAGCCCCGGACAGGGGGGAGTCATCGGTGAAAAACTGTTTTTT. Translation gives CASSPGQGGVIGEKLFF.

This chain uses TRBV9 with TRBJ2-1, with D uncertain. Germline-derived CDR1 and CDR2 are SGDLS and YYNGEE. V dropped 1 base and J dropped 1 base, with 15 bases sitting between them. The CDR3 has 17 amino acids. The CDR3 bases are TGTGCCAGCAGCGTAACAATTCTCCCGATATCCTACAATGAGCAGTTCTTC. Its translation is CASSVTILPISYNEQFF. Supplemented by reference TRBV9 and TRBJ2-1, the full variable domain reads DSGVTQTPKHLITATGQRVTLRCSPRSGDLSVYWYQQSLDQGLQFLIQYYNGEERAKGNILERFSAQQFPDLHSELNLSSLELGDSALYFCASSVTILPISYNEQFFGPGTRLTVL.

The CDR3 here is CASTLRKGLTTEAFF. In nucleotides, the CDR3 is TGTGCCAGCACTCTAAGGAAGGGTCTTACGACTGAAGCTTTCTTT. The V and J genes are TRBV28 and TRBJ1-1; D is ambiguous. V was clipped by 7 bases and J by 5 bases, with 20 bases between them. The CDR3 sequence is 15 residues long. Germline assignment: CDR1 MDHEN and CDR2 SYDVKM.

This clonotype occurred a few times. One end of the junction does not line up with germline, which may come from a read error. The rearrangement joins TRBV11-2 to TRBJ2-5, with D possibly matching TRBD1 (6 bases). The germline V gene has CDR1 SGHAT and CDR2 FQNNGV. The CDR3 sequence is 14 residues long. The DNA of the CDR3 is TGCGCCAGCAGCTCCAGGGGTACCACAGAGACCCAGTACTTC. Translating it yields CASSSRGTTETQYF.

This clonotype was seen more than once but under ten times. This chain joins TRBV15 and TRBJ2-5; no clear D gene. With 3 bases removed from V and 2 bases from J, the gap between germline ends came to 1 base. Germline V gene sequence: CDR1 LNHNV, CDR2 YYDKDF (reference sequence). The CDR3 sequence is 11 residues long. In nucleotides, the CDR3 is TGTGCCACCAGCAGTCAAGAGACCCAGTACTTC. Translation gives CATSSQETQYF.

This clonotype has a handful of counts. V is TRBV5-6 and J is TRBJ1-3; D remains unclear. This CDR3 is built from 14 residues. Germline assignment: CDR1 SGHDT and CDR2 YYEEEE. V lost 7 bases and J 0 bases, leaving 11 bases between the germline ends. The CDR3 region is CASGVQSSGNTIYF. Here the CDR3 DNA reads TGTGCCAGCGGCGTACAAAGCTCTGGAAACACCATATATTTT.

The genes are TRBV9 and TRBJ1-3; D is possibly TRBD1 (5 bases). V gave up 4 bases and J gave up 4 bases, with 9 bases separating them. The CDR3 covers 13 residues. Germline V gives CDR1 SGDLS, CDR2 YYNGEE. The CDR3 DNA follows: TGTGCCAGCAGCAACCGACAGGGAAACACCATATATTTT. It encodes CASSNRQGNTIYF.

As regards this clonotype: The conserved closing phenylalanine or tryptophan is absent in this CDR3, likely reflecting a read error. This rearrangement joins TRBV11-1 to TRBJ2-7; the D call may be TRBD1 or TRBD2 (5 bases each). The CDR3 length is 16 residues. Looked up from germline, CDR1 is SGHAT and CDR2 is FQDESV (reference sequence). With 1 base removed from V and 1 base from J, the gap between germline ends came to 14 bases. The CDR3 region is CASSLGLGANSYEQYL. The CDR3 nucleotides read TGTGCCAGCAGCTTAGGTCTCGGGGCAAATTCCTACGAGCAGTACCTC.

V usage is TRBV6-1 and J usage is TRBJ2-5; 10 nucleotides line up with TRBD2. This CDR3 is built from 19 residues. The germline CDR1 and CDR2 sequences are MNHNS and SASEGT. Germline trimming cut 5 bases from V and 1 base from J; bases unmatched to any gene: 16. CDR3 DNA: TGTGCCAGCAGTCTTCAACCGAGCGGGGGGGCAATTCGCCAAGAGACCCAGTACTTC. Its protein is CASSLQPSGGAIRQETQYF.

The chain combines TRBV4-2 with TRBJ2-7; 10 bases line up with TRBD2. V lost 1 base, J lost 1 base, and 19 bases stayed unmatched. Germline V gene lookup returns CDR1 LGHNA and CDR2 YNFKEQ. The CDR3 extends over 21 amino acids. CDR3 amino acids: CASSQVNRASGSRLSSYEQYF. The CDR3 DNA is TGTGCCAGCAGCCAAGTAAATAGGGCTAGCGGGAGTAGGTTGAGTTCCTACGAGCAGTACTTC.

The chain couples TRBV4-1 to TRBJ1-5; perhaps TRBD1 as D (5 bases). Trimming shortened V by 0 bases and J by 4 bases, and 13 bases separated the two germline ends. This CDR3 comprises 16 residues. Germline values: CDR1 MGHRA, CDR2 YSYEKL. Here the CDR3 DNA reads TGCGCCAGCAGCCAAGATGGCGGGGGGGGAAATCAGCCCCAGCATTTT. Translated: CASSQDGGGGNQPQHF.

This clonotype has only a few counts. Sequence at one end of the junction differs from germline and may be a read error. V usage is TRBV4-3 and J usage is TRBJ1-4; D remains ambiguous. Looked up from germline, CDR1 is LGHNA and CDR2 is YSLEER. The CDR3 has 15 amino acids. The CDR3 DNA reads TGCGCCAGCAGTCAAGGTCCCCCAACTAATGAAAAACTGTTTTTT. Translating it yields CASSQGPPTNEKLFF.

The chain uses TRBV12-3 or TRBV12-4 and TRBJ2-7, with D perhaps matching TRBD2 (6 bases). The CDR3 covers 14 residues. Trimming removed 5 bases at V and 3 bases at J, with 14 bases between. This CDR3 is CASSPGTGYYEQYF. The CDR3 DNA sequence: TGTGCCAGCAGTCCCGGGACTGGATACTACGAGCAGTACTTC.

The chain recombines TRBV28 with TRBJ1-5; perhaps TRBD1 as D (6 bases). In germline, CDR1 is MDHEN, CDR2 SYDVKM. This CDR3 is built from 17 residues. Trimming cost V 4 bases and J 0 bases, with 16 bases left between them. The CDR3 is CASSSRLQGYSNQPQHF. CDR3 DNA: TGTGCCAGCAGTTCTCGTTTACAGGGCTATAGCAATCAGCCCCAGCATTTT.

The V and J genes are TRBV7-3 and TRBJ2-7; 8 bases align to TRBD2. Germline assignment: CDR1 SGHTA and CDR2 FQGTGA. CDR3 size: 15 residues. V lost 1 base to trimming and J lost 4 bases; unmatched junction nucleotides: 6. The CDR3 region has the DNA TGTGCCAGCAGCTTAAAAGCGGGGGAGGGGTACGAGCAGTACTTC. This codes for CASSLKAGEGYEQYF.

The chain links TRBV2 to TRBJ1-2; the match to TRBD1 covers 8 bases. The CDR3 length is 13 residues. Germline CDR1 and CDR2: SNHLY and FYNNEI. V lost 3 bases to trimming and J lost 8 bases; unmatched junction nucleotides: 5. CDR3 region: CASSERQGSGYTF. CDR3 DNA: TGTGCCAGCAGTGAGAGACAGGGGAGCGGCTACACCTTC.

The rearrangement uses TRBV5-1 and TRBJ2-5; possibly TRBD2 for D (5 bases). CDR3 length: 14 residues. Trimming took 1 base from V and 4 from J, leaving 11 bases between them. Germline V lookup: CDR1 SGHRS, CDR2 YFSETQ. The CDR3, as DNA: TGCGCCAGCAGCTTGCAACTAGAACTAGAGACCCAGTACTTC. This sequence encodes CASSLQLELETQYF.

This chain uses TRBV11-3 with TRBJ1-1; D may be TRBD1 (6 bases). The CDR3 has 14 amino acids. Trimming removed 6 bases at V and 3 bases at J, with 14 bases between. Per germline, CDR1 SGHNT and CDR2 YENEEA. In DNA, the CDR3 is TGTGCCAGCAGTAACAGGGAAATGGACACTGAAGCTTTCTTT. Translation: CASSNREMDTEAFF. The full variable domain, completed using reference TRBV11-3 and TRBJ1-1, is EAGVVQSPRYKIIEKKQPVAFWCNPISGHNTLYWYLQNLGQGPELLIRYENEEAVDDSQLPKDRFSAERLKGVDSTLKIQPAELGDSAVYLCASSNREMDTEAFFGQGTRLTVV.